These T cell receptor beta chains were read from a single sample in a study of blood T cell repertoires in COVID-19. Repertoires were generated with immunoSEQ multiplex PCR, while TCRdb's copy carries only in-frame clones and drops some. The sample includes about 50,000 clones, about 85% of them seen just once. Source material: peripheral blood. All receptors derive from a human donor in a cohort sampled during active COVID-19. Both conserved end residues are part of each CDR3. The D gene is left open where the match is weak. Expanded clones get a size class; other rows say once, few or many, or leave the size out.

d_gene,v_gene,abundance,j_gene,CDR3nt,CDR3aa
-,TRBV9,-,TRBJ2-7,TGTGCCAGCAGCCCCGCCCCATATGCGGATCTGACCTACGAGCAGTACTTC,CASSPAPYADLTYEQYF
TRBD2,TRBV10-1,-,TRBJ2-7,TGCGCCAGCAGTGAGTCAACTAGCGCCTACGAGCAGTACTTC,CASSESTSAYEQYF
TRBD1,TRBV12-5,-,TRBJ2-2,TGTGCTAGTCTGGTCGTCGGGCCTAGGACAGGGCTCAAACCGATCGACGGGGAGCTGTTTTTT,CASLVVGPRTGLKPIDGELFF
TRBD2,TRBV3-1/TRBV3-2,-,TRBJ2-7,TGTGCCAGCAGCCAAGGGGGCACTAGCGACTACGAGCAGTACTTC,CASSQGGTSDYEQYF
-,TRBV6-5,few,TRBJ1-5,TGTGCCAGCAGTTACGGGCCTGTTCAGCCCCAGCATTTT,CASSYGPVQPQHF
TRBD2,TRBV5-1,-,TRBJ2-1,TGCGCCAGCAGCTTGGACGGGACTAGTTACAATGAGCAGTTCTTC,CASSLDGTSYNEQFF
-,TRBV20-1,-,TRBJ2-7,TGCAGTGCTAGTCCGTTCTACGAGCAGTACTTC,CSASPFYEQYF
-,TRBV19,-,TRBJ2-7,TGTGCCAGTAGTATAGGACTCTCCTACGAGCAGTACTTC,CASSIGLSYEQYF
-,TRBV28,-,TRBJ1-4,TGTGCCACCCTTTCGGCGGGTTCCAATGAAAAACTGTTTTTT,CATLSAGSNEKLFF
TRBD1,TRBV7-2,-,TRBJ2-3,TGTGCCAGTCACCGGGACAGGGGTAGGACAGATACGCAGTATTTT,CASHRDRGRTDTQYF
TRBD1,TRBV3-1/TRBV3-2,-,TRBJ1-2,TGTGCCAGCAGCCCCGGACAGGGGAGCTACACCTTC,CASSPGQGSYTF
-,TRBV9,once,TRBJ2-2,TGTGCCAGCAGCTTCACCTGGGAGGTCGGGGAGCTGTTTTTT,CASSFTWEVGELFF
TRBD1,TRBV6-2/TRBV6-3,-,TRBJ1-5,TGTGCCAGCAGTTGGGGACAGGGAGACAATCAGCCCCAGCATTTT,CASSWGQGDNQPQHF
-,TRBV6-2/TRBV6-3,-,TRBJ2-7,TGTGCCAGCAGTTTCCACAGGGTACGCGCCTACGAGCAGTACTTC,CASSFHRVRAYEQYF
-,TRBV6-6,-,TRBJ2-2,TGTGCCAGCAGTTACTCGGACAGCTGGGAGCTGTTTTTT,CASSYSDSWELFF
TRBD1,TRBV28,once,TRBJ2-7,TGTGCCAGCAGTTTCGCGACAGGGATCGGCGAGCAGTACTTC,CASSFATGIGEQYF
-,TRBV2,-,TRBJ2-5,TGTGCCAGCAGTTCTACCGCTAGCGTGGGGGAGGAGACCCAGTACTTC,CASSSTASVGEETQYF
TRBD2,TRBV11-3,-,TRBJ2-5,TGTGCCAGCAGCTTAGGACTAGCGGGAGGCGGTCAAGAGACCCAGTACTTC,CASSLGLAGGGQETQYF
TRBD1,TRBV19,-,TRBJ2-7,TGTGCCAGTAGTAGACCGGGACAGGGGTCCTACGAGCAGTACTTC,CASSRPGQGSYEQYF
-,TRBV27,-,TRBJ2-3,TGTGCCAGCAGTTTATACGAGGTCACAGATACGCAGTATTTT,CASSLYEVTDTQYF
-,TRBV9,-,TRBJ2-3,TGTGCCAGCAGCGTAGGGGCTAGCAGCCAGGCAGATACGCAGTATTTT,CASSVGASSQADTQYF
TRBD1,TRBV3-1/TRBV3-2,-,TRBJ2-2,TGTGCCAGCAGCCAAGGGACAGGGACCACCGGGGAGCTGTTTTTT,CASSQGTGTTGELFF
TRBD1,TRBV28,-,TRBJ2-1,TGTGCCAGCAGTATCTCCTTGGACAGGTCCGCTCACAATGAGCAGTTCTTC,CASSISLDRSAHNEQFF
TRBD1,TRBV15,-,TRBJ2-5,TGTGCCACCAGCAGAGTCGCCGGGACAGGAAAGAGGACCCAGTACTTC,CATSRVAGTGKRTQYF
-,TRBV5-4,-,TRBJ2-5,TGTGCCAGCAGCTTGGCCCTCGGAGCCGGAGAGACCCAGTACTTC,CASSLALGAGETQYF
TRBD1,TRBV28,-,TRBJ2-7,TGTGCCAGCAGTAAGGCAGGGGGCTCGAGGGAGCAGTACTTC,CASSKAGGSREQYF
TRBD2,TRBV18,-,TRBJ2-7,TGTGCCAGCTCACCGGGAGGGGATTTGGGCGAGCAGTACTTC,CASSPGGDLGEQYF
-,TRBV21-1,-,TRBJ2-7,TGTGCCAGCAGCGATCCGGGACTAGCGGATTTC,CASSDPGLADF
-,TRBV7-9,-,TRBJ2-7,TGTGCCAGCGGCGGACTCCCATTCTACGAGCAGTACTTC,CASGGLPFYEQYF
-,TRBV4-1,-,TRBJ2-3,TGCGCCAGCAGCCAGCGGGACCCTCGGACAGATACGCAGTATTTT,CASSQRDPRTDTQYF
-,TRBV7-9,once,TRBJ1-1,TGTGCCAGCAGCTTGTACGACTTCCGCACTGAAGCTTTCTTT,CASSLYDFRTEAFF
TRBD2,TRBV5-6,few,TRBJ2-2,TGTGCCAGCAGCTTGGGGACTAGCGGGAGTATCACCGGGGAGCTGTTTTTT,CASSLGTSGSITGELFF
TRBD1,TRBV18,-,TRBJ1-5,TGTGCCAGCTCATCGGGACAGTATCAGCCCCAGCATTTT,CASSSGQYQPQHF
-,TRBV2,few,TRBJ2-3,TGTGCCAGCAGCGGGATTACAGATACGCAGTATTTT,CASSGITDTQYF
TRBD2,TRBV2,-,TRBJ2-1,TGTGCCAGCAGTGAACTGGCGGGGGGGGGATACAATGAGCAGTTCTTC,CASSELAGGGYNEQFF
-,TRBV24-1,-,TRBJ2-3,TGTGCCACCAGTGCAATAGCTTCAGCCGATACGCAGTATTTT,CATSAIASADTQYF
-,TRBV7-9,-,TRBJ2-1,TGTGCCAGCAGCTTAGTGGCGGCAACTGAGCAGTTCTTC,CASSLVAATEQFF
-,TRBV20-1,-,TRBJ2-3,TGCAGTGCTAGTTACCAAGGGGAAGATACGCAGTATTTT,CSASYQGEDTQYF
-,TRBV6-5,-,TRBJ2-7,TGTGCCAGCAGTTACTCCCTGGGGCAGACGAACGAGCAGTACTTC,CASSYSLGQTNEQYF
TRBD2,TRBV11-1,-,TRBJ2-7,TGTGCCAGCAGCGCGGGACTACTTTACGAGCAGTACTTC,CASSAGLLYEQYF
-,TRBV6-2/TRBV6-3,once,TRBJ1-2,TGTGCCAGCAGTTATAACGGAGACTATGGCTACACCTTC,CASSYNGDYGYTF
TRBD2,TRBV29-1,-,TRBJ2-1,TGCAGCGCCTTAGCGGGGAGCTCCTACAATGAGCAGTTCTTC,CSALAGSSYNEQFF
-,TRBV7-9,-,TRBJ1-1,TGTGCCAGCAGCTTAGGAGGCAGGGGCGTGAACACTGAAGCTTTCTTT,CASSLGGRGVNTEAFF
TRBD2,TRBV19,-,TRBJ2-1,TGTGCCAGTAGTCCGGGACTAGCGGGAGCTGTTGAGCAGTTCTTC,CASSPGLAGAVEQFF
TRBD2,TRBV14,once,TRBJ2-6,TGTGCCAGCAGCCAACTAGCGGGGCGCTCTGGGGCCAACGTCCTGACTTTC,CASSQLAGRSGANVLTF
-,TRBV30,-,TRBJ2-7,TGTGCCTGGGCTACGGGTCTCCTAGGCGAGCAGTACTTC,CAWATGLLGEQYF
-,TRBV30,-,TRBJ1-2,TGTGCCTGGAGCAGCATCACCGACACTTGGGGCTACACCTTC,CAWSSITDTWGYTF
-,TRBV5-4,-,TRBJ2-7,TGTGCCAGCAGCTTCGGGCAAACAGGGCCCTACGAGCAGTACTTC,CASSFGQTGPYEQYF
-,TRBV9,-,TRBJ2-7,TGTGCCAGCAGTGCCATTTGGATTTGGGCCACCTACGAGCAGTACTTC,CASSAIWIWATYEQYF
TRBD1,TRBV5-1,-,TRBJ1-2,TGCGCCAGCAGCCTAACAGGGGGAGATGGCTACACCTTC,CASSLTGGDGYTF
TRBD1,TRBV20-1,-,TRBJ1-1,TGCGGTCAACAGGGGATGGTTGAAGCTTTCTTT,CGQQGMVEAFF